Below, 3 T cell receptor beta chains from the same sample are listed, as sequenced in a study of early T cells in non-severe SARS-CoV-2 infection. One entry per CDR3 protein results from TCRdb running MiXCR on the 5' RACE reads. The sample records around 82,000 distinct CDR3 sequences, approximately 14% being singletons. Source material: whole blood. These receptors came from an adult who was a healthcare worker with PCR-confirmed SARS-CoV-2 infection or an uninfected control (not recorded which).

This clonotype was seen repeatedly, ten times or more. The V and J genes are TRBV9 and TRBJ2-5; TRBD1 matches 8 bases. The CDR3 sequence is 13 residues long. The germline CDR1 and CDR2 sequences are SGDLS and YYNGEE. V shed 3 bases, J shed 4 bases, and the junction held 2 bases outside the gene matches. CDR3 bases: TGTGCCAGCAGCGCGACAGGGGCAGAGACCCAGTACTTC. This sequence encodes CASSATGAETQYF.

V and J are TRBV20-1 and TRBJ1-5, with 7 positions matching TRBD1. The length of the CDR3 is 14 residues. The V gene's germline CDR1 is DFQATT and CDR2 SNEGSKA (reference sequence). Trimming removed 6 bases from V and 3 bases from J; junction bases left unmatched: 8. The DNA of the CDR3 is TGCAGTGCCCTCGACAGGGCGCCCAATCAGCCCCAGCATTTT. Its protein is CSALDRAPNQPQHF.

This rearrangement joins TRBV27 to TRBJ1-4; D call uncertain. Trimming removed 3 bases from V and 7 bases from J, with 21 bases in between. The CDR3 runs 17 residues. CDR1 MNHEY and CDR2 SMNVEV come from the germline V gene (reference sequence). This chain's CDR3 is CASSFAPGPTEGEKLFF. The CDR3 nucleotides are TGTGCCAGCAGTTTCGCCCCTGGGCCGACGGAGGGTGAAAAACTGTTTTTT.